This T cell receptor beta chain was captured by sequencing in a study of Graves' ophthalmopathy and Graves' hyperthyroidism. The overall study: Peripheral blood was collected at initial diagnosis, before any treatment.

Findings and limits, study-wide: Classification of ophthalmopathy versus stable hyperthyroidism by a 13-signature model yielded around 90% sensitivity and about 83% specificity.

The germline CDR1 and CDR2 sequences are SGHTA and FQGNSA. Trimming cost V 1 base and J 1 base; bases outside gene matches: 1. The CDR3 is 15 residues long. At least ten counts were recorded for this clonotype. No antigen is known for it. The authors amplified TCR beta CDR3 regions from RNA transcripts. The authors performed first-round RT-PCR with HTBI primers and then a second-round multiplex PCR. One entry per CDR3 protein, called by TCRdb with MiXCR from the multiplex PCR reads. The table lists 200,000 to 250,000 distinct CDR3 sequences, just under 30% of them singletons. Exclusion covered patients with other autoimmune diseases or uncontrolled infections (as well as pregnancy or lactation). Orbital computed tomography, together with clinical symptoms, serum thyroxine, TRAb and thyroid ultrasound, was used for diagnosis.

This sequence originates from a man aged 50 to 60 with Graves' ophthalmopathy. The rearrangement links TRBV7-2 to TRBJ1-3, with 7 bases lining up with TRBD1. The sequencing input was peripheral blood. The CDR3 DNA reads TGTGCCAGCAGCTTAGAGGGACAGTCTGGAAACACCATATATTTT. This translates into CASSLEGQSGNTIYF.